This T cell receptor beta chain was recorded in a study of T cell repertoires in ileal Crohn's disease. Study-level results: Compared with CD4 T cells, sorted CD8 cells carried more expanded clones. Active smokers at surgery had more clonal expansions than non-smokers.

In the case of this clone: The antigen is not known.

Germline V gives CDR1 MDHEN, CDR2 SYDVKM. CDR3 length equals 15 residues. V was trimmed by 7 bases and J by 4 bases, leaving 20 bases between them. TCRB immunosequencing input was about 0.55 micrograms of biopsy DNA per sample. Sequencing used immunoSEQ multiplex PCR; TCRdb keeps in-frame clones, though not all of them. The sample shows about 7,000 clones, 79% of them seen only once. Included were adult ileal or ileocolonic Crohn's patients indicated for ileocolonic resection. Sequenced: ileal tissue. The sequence derives from an adult with Crohn's disease. The chain carries TRBV28 and TRBJ2-7; weak D call: TRBD1 (5 bases). In nucleotides, the CDR3 is TGTGCCAGCATCAAGGGTAGAAGTTACAGGTACGAGCAGTACTTC. Its translation is CASIKGRSYRYEQYF.